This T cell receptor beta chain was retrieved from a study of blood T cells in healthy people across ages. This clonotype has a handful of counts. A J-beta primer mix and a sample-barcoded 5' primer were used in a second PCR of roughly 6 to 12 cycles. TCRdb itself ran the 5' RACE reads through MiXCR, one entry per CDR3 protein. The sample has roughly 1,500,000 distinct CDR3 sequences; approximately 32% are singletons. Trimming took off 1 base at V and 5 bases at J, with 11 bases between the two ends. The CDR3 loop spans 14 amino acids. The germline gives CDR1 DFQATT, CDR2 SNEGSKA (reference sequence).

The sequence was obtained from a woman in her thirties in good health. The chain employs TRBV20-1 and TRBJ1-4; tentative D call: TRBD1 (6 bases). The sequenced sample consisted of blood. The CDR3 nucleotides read TGCAGTGCTAGAGGAAGGGGGTTAAATGAAAAACTGTTTTTT. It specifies CSARGRGLNEKLFF.